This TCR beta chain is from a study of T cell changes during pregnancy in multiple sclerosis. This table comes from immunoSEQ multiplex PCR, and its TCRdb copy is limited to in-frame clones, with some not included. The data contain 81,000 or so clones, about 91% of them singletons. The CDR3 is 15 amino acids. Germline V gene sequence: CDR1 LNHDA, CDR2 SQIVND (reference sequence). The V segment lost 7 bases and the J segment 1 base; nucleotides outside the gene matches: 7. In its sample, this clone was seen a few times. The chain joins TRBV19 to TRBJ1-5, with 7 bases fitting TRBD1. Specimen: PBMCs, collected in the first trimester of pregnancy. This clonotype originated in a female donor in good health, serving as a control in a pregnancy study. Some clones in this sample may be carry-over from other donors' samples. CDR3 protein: CASTTTGTSNQPQHF. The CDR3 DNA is TGTGCCAGTACCACGACAGGGACGAGCAATCAGCCCCAGCATTTT.